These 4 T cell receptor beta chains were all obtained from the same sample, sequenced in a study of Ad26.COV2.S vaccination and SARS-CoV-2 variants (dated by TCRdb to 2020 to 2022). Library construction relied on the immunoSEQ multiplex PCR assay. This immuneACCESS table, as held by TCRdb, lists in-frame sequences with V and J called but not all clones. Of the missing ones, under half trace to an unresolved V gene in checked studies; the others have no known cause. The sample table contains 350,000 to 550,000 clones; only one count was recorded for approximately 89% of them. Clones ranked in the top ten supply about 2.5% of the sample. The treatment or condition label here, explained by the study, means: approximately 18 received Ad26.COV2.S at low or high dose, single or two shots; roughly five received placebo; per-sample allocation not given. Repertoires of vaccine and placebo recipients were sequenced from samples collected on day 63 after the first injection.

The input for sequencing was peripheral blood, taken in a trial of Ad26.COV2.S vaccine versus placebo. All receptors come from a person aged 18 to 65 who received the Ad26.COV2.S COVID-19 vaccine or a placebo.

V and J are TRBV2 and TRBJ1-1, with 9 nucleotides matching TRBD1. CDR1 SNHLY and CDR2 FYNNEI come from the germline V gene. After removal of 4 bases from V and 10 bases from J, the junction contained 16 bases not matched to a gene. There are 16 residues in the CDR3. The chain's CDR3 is CASSGPPGQGRLGAFF. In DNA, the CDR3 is TGTGCCAGCAGTGGACCCCCGGGACAGGGTAGGTTAGGAGCTTTCTTT. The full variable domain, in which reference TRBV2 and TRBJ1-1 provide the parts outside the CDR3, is EPEVTQTPSHQVTQMGQEVILRCVPISNHLYFYWYRQILGQKVEFLVSFYNNEISEKSEIFDDQFSVERPDGSNFTLKIRSTKLEDSAMYFCASSGPPGQGRLGAFFGQGTRLTVV.

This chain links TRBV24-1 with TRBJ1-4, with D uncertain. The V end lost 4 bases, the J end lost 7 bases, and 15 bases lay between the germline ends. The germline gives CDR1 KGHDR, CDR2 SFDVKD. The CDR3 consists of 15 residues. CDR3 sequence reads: CATSDPTQTGEKLFF. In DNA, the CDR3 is TGTGCCACCAGTGACCCGACGCAAACGGGTGAAAAACTGTTTTTT.

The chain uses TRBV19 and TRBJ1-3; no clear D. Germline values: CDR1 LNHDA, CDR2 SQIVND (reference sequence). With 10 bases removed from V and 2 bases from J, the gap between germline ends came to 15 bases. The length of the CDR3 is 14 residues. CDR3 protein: CATAPGGAGNTIYF. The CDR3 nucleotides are TGTGCCACCGCCCCGGGTGGGGCTGGAAACACCATATATTTT.

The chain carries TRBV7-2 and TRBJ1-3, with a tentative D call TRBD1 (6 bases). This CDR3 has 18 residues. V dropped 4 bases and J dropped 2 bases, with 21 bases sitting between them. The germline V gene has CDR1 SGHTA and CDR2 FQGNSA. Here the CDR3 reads CASSWIDRRGSAGNTIYF. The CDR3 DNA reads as TGTGCCAGCAGCTGGATCGACAGGAGGGGTTCAGCTGGAAACACCATATATTTT.